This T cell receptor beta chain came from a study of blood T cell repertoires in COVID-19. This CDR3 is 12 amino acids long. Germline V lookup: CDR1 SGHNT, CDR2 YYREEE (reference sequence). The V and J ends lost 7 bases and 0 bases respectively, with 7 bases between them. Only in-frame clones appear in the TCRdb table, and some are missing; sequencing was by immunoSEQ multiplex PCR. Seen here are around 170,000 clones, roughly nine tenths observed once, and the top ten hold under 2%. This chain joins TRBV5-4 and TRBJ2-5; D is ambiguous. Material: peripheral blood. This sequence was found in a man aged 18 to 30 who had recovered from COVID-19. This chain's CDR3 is CASSLYQETQYF. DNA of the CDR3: TGTGCCAGCTCTCTGTACCAAGAGACCCAGTACTTC.